The following is a T cell receptor beta chain sequence with its context. V lost 6 bases and J 8 bases, leaving 10 bases between the germline ends. This CDR3 contains 11 residues. Germline V gene data show CDR1 as MNHEY and CDR2 as SVGAGI. The source of the sample is a study of T cell changes during pregnancy in multiple sclerosis. Only in-frame clones appear in the TCRdb table, and some are missing; sequencing was by immunoSEQ multiplex PCR. This sample has about 40,000 clones, with about 90% found just once. The sample here was CD4+ T cells from peripheral blood mononuclear cells, taken after pregnancy. This sequence joins TRBV6-5 and TRBJ1-1; D not certain. The receptor was derived from a female donor with multiple sclerosis, enrolled in a pregnancy study. The CDR3 DNA sequence: TGTGCCAGCAGCGTAGGAGGGGAAGCTTTCTTT. Protein: CASSVGGEAFF.